This TCR beta chain was found in a study of shared clonotypes between healthy human individuals. Replicate PCRs from sorted subsets contained roughly 200 ng DNA, which is tens of thousands of T cell genomes. Per the authors' pipeline: For the immunoSEQ data, sequences were junction-only without quality scores, so filtering differed. Using immunoSEQ multiplex PCR, the repertoire was profiled, and TCRdb retains in-frame clones only, with some absent. V, J and clone size reflect that table, while D and trimming were determined from the DNA. The sample gives 1 million to 1.2 million clones, 70% to 80% of which show up once; roughly 0.82% is in the top ten. General study points: The sharing of about 5.3% of naive CD4 clonotypes was seen across a handful of donors. Clonotype sharing among donors was thought likely to change with sequencing depth.

V was clipped by 3 bases and J by 4 bases; unmatched bases: 5. CDR1 and CDR2 from the germline V gene are LNHNV and YYDKDF (reference sequence). This CDR3 is 15 amino acids long. Concerning this clone itself: Its antigen is not known.

The chain recombines TRBV15 with TRBJ1-4; the match to TRBD1 covers 7 bases. The sequence was obtained from a man aged 18 to 29 in good health. Some clones in this sample may be carry-over from other donors' samples. The specimen sequenced was memory CD4+ T cells from PBMCs. The sample's subset: CD45RA-negative fraction. Here the CDR3 DNA reads TGTGCCACCAGCAGTGGGACAGCCCTTAATGAAAAACTGTTTTTT. It specifies CATSSGTALNEKLFF.